This paragraph covers one T cell receptor (beta chain) sequence. What it binds is not known. This sample is drawn from a study of vaccination and CD4 T cells after COVID-19. Study-wide points: Early post-infection timepoints were missing, and relatively few convalescent patients were studied.

V shed 0 bases, J shed 0 bases, and the junction held 9 bases outside the gene matches. There are 17 residues in the CDR3. Germline CDR1 SGHNT, CDR2 YYREEE (reference sequence). An Oncomine TCR Beta short-read assay was used to sequence the DNA from cultured CD4+ T cells. Each CDR3 protein gets one entry after TCRdb re-called the PCR reads with MiXCR. Of 11,000 to 15,000 distinct CDR3 sequences in the sample, about 40% are singletons; the top ten hold roughly 14%. The treatment here: approximately 11-day PBMC culture with coronavirus spike peptide pools or control peptides (ViraFEST assay). There were positive PCR dates ranging from March to December 2020, all predating US Alpha, Beta and Delta variants.

The TCR originated in a human donor who had recovered from COVID-19. The rearrangement joins TRBV5-4 to TRBJ2-7; 7 bases agree with TRBD1. The sample was CD4+ T cells from blood, cultured in vitro. Here the CDR3 reads CASSLGGWSGGSYEQYF. CDR3 in DNA: TGTGCCAGCAGCTTGGGCGGCTGGTCAGGGGGCTCCTACGAGCAGTACTTC.